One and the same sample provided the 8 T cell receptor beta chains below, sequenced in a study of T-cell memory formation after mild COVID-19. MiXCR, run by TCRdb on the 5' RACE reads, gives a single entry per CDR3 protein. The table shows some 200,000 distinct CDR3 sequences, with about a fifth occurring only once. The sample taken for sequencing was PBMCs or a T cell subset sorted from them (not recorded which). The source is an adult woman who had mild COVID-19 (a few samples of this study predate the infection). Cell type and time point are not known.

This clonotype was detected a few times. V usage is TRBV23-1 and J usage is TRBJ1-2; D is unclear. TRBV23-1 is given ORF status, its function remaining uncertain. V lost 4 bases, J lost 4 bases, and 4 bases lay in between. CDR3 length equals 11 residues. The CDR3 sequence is CASSPLYGYTF. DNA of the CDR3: TGCGCCAGCAGTCCCCTCTATGGCTACACCTTC.

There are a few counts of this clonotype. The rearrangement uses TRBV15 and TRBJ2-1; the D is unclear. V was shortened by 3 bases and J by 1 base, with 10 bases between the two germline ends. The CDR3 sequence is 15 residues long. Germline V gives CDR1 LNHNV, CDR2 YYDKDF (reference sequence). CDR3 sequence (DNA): TGTGCCACCAGCAGGGGTTCGGTATCCTACAATGAGCAGTTCTTC. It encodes CATSRGSVSYNEQFF.

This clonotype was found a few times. The CDR3 nucleotides read TGTGCCAGCAGCTTAGGGGAGAGGTCCTACGAGCAGTACTTC. It specifies CASSLGERSYEQYF. The rearrangement joins TRBV7-6 to TRBJ2-7; tentative D call: TRBD2 (5 bases). CDR1 SGHVS and CDR2 FNYEAQ come from the germline V gene. V lost 1 base and J lost 1, with 8 bases in between. The CDR3 runs 14 residues.

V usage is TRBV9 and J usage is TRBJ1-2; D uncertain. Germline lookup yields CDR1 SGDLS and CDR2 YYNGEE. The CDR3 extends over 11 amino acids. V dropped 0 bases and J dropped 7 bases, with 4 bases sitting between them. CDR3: CASSVGSGYTF. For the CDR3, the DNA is TGTGCCAGCAGCGTAGGGAGTGGCTACACCTTC.

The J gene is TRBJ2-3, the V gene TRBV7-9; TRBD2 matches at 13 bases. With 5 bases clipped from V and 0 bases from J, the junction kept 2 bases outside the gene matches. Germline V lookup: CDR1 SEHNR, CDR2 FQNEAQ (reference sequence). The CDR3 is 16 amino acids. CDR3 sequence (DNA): TGTGCCAGCAGCATACTAGCGGGGGGGAGCACAGATACGCAGTATTTT. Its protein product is CASSILAGGSTDTQYF.

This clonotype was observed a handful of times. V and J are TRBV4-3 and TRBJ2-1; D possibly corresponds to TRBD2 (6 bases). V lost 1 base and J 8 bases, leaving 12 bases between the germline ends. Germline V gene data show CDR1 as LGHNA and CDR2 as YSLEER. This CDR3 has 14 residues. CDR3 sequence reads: CASSQGFSGDEQFF. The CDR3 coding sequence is TGCGCCAGCAGCCAAGGTTTTTCGGGGGATGAGCAGTTCTTC.

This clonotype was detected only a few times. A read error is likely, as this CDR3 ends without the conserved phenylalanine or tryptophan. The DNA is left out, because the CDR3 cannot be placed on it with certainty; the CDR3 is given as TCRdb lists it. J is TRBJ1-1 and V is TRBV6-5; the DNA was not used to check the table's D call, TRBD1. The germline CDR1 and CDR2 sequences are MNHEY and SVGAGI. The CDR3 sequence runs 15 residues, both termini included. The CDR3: CASSLRTEPNTEASS.

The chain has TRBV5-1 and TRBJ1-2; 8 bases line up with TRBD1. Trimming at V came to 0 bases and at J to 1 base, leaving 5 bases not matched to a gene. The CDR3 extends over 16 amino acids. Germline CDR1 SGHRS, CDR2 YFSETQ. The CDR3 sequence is CASSLESQGDNYGYTF. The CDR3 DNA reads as TGCGCCAGCAGCTTGGAGTCACAGGGGGATAACTATGGCTACACCTTC.